The next 3 T cell receptor beta chains were all read from a single sample in a study of OX40 agonist ivuxolimab in advanced cancers. The method was the immunoSEQ multiplex PCR assay. TCRdb's version of the immuneACCESS table is confined to in-frame rearrangements and falls short of the full clone set. An unresolved V gene accounts for under half of the shortfall where checked; the remainder is of unknown origin. Present in this sample are 70,000 or so clones, roughly 80% of which were seen just once. The ten top clones hold 1.1% of the sample. The sample here was CD4+ or CD8+ T cells sorted from blood, taken in a trial of the OX40 agonist ivuxolimab. These receptors were obtained from an adult with an advanced solid tumor such as melanoma, head and neck, liver or kidney cancer.

This clone occurred a few times. The chain combines TRBV30 with TRBJ2-3, with TRBD1 matching 11 bases. Germline V gene data show CDR1 as GTSNPN and CDR2 as SVGIG (reference sequence). The CDR3 extends over 13 amino acids. Germline trimming cut 7 bases from V and 3 bases from J; bases unmatched to any gene: 3. The chain's CDR3 is CASGTGGTDTQYF. In DNA form, the CDR3 reads TGTGCCTCCGGGACAGGGGGGACAGATACGCAGTATTTT.

The CDR3 protein is CASKWVDTEAFF. The CDR3 DNA is TGTGCCAGCAAATGGGTTGACACTGAAGCTTTCTTT. The chain combines TRBV6-6 with TRBJ1-1; the D is unclear. The V end was cut by 7 bases, the J end by 3 bases, with 9 bases between. The CDR3 length is 12 residues. The germline V gene has CDR1 MNHNY and CDR2 SVGAGI (reference sequence).

The rearrangement joins TRBV27 to TRBJ2-3; TRBD2 aligns across 11 bases. The V gene end was trimmed by 1 base and the J gene end by 0 bases; junction bases not matched to a gene: 12. The CDR3 contains 20 residues. Per germline, CDR1 MNHEY and CDR2 SMNVEV (reference sequence). The CDR3 reads CASSLWAGTSGSSSTDTQYF. In DNA form, the CDR3 reads TGTGCCAGCAGTTTATGGGCCGGGACTAGCGGCTCTTCTAGCACAGATACGCAGTATTTT.